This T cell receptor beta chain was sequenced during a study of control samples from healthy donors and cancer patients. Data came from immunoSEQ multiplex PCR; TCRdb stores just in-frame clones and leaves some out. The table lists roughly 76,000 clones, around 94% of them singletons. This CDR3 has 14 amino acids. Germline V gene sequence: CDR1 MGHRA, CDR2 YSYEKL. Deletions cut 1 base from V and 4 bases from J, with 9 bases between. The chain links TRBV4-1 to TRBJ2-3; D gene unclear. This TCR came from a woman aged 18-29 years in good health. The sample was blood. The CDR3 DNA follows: TGCGCCAGCAGCCAAGTTTCGCCTCCAGATACGCAGTATTTT. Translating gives CASSQVSPPDTQYF.